This TCR beta chain was identified during a study of CD8+ T cells in alopecia areata. Overall study: Treated patients were given oral tofacitinib, which was dosed at 5 to 10 mg twice daily. Patients remained on tofacitinib for 6 to 18 months and then went 6 months without it.

Those with alopecia areata gave lesional scalp punch biopsies and peripheral blood. Once RNA had been extracted, it was reverse transcribed into cDNA to act as the sequencing template. The table came from immunoSEQ multiplex PCR; TCRdb's copy has only in-frame clones and leaves some out. The sample has some 170,000 clones, about 63% seen once. This TCR was sampled from a human donor with alopecia areata. Sequenced here: CD4+ T cells sorted from blood, sampled at week 0.

CDR3: CASSLGLFGQFTYEQYF. CDR3 in DNA: TGTGCCAGCAGCTTAGGGCTTTTCGGACAGTTTACCTACGAGCAGTACTTC. The rearrangement uses TRBV11-2 and TRBJ2-7; maybe TRBD1 (6 bases). CDR1 and CDR2 from the germline V gene are SGHAT and FQNNGV. Trimming cost V 1 base and J 2 bases, with 18 bases left between them. CDR3 length: 17 residues.